These 18 T cell receptor beta chains came from one sample sequenced in a study of radiation and T cells in renal cell carcinoma. Sample time point: baseline pretreatment blood. Treatment reported: 15 Gy SBRT to primary tumor, nephrectomy 4 weeks later. The assay was immunoSEQ multiplex PCR, and TCRdb's table has in-frame clones only and misses some. Among approximately 140,000 clones, less than 90% were seen once, and the ten largest hold roughly 23%. The specimen was blood, collected from a patient whose treatment included radiotherapy and nephrectomy. These receptors were obtained from a woman aged 45-59 years with renal cell carcinoma.

The genes are TRBV27 and TRBJ1-5; TRBD1 aligns across 7 bases. Germline assignment: CDR1 MNHEY and CDR2 SMNVEV (reference sequence). The CDR3 is 14 amino acids. The trim removed 0 bases at V and 6 bases at J, leaving 2 bases unmatched. CDR3 DNA sequence: TGTGCCAGCAGTTTATCCCCAGGGGGTCAGCCCCAGCATTTT. Protein sequence: CASSLSPGGQPQHF.

This chain links TRBV5-4 with TRBJ2-7; 8 nucleotides agree with TRBD1. V was clipped by 4 bases and J by 2 bases; unmatched bases: 8. CDR1 is SGHNT and CDR2 is YYREEE in the germline V gene (reference sequence). The CDR3 length is 15 residues. CDR3: CASSPRDRLAYEQYF. The CDR3 nucleotides read TGTGCCAGCAGCCCGAGGGACAGGTTGGCCTACGAGCAGTACTTC.

This clone was detected only once. The chain uses TRBV6-5 and TRBJ1-4; D call uncertain. V was clipped by 1 base and J by 4 bases, with 13 bases between them. Germline V gene sequence: CDR1 MNHEY, CDR2 SVGAGI. The CDR3 is 16 amino acids. The chain's CDR3 is CASSYLSATDNEKLFF. DNA of the CDR3: TGTGCCAGCAGTTACTTGTCGGCCACCGATAATGAAAAACTGTTTTTT.

V gene TRBV4-1 combines with J gene TRBJ2-5; D call uncertain. The CDR3 contains 16 residues. V was pared by 1 base and J by 0 bases, with 12 bases between. Germline CDR1 and CDR2: MGHRA and YSYEKL. Written as DNA, the CDR3 is TGCGCCAGCAGCCAAGGGGCAGGCCGGTACCAAGAGACCCAGTACTTC. Protein sequence: CASSQGAGRYQETQYF.

The J gene is TRBJ2-1, the V gene TRBV2; 11 nucleotides match TRBD2. The trim removed 2 bases at V and 2 bases at J, leaving 5 bases unmatched. Germline CDR1 reads SNHLY; CDR2 reads FYNNEI. The CDR3 is 17 residues long. CDR3 DNA sequence: TGTGCCAGCAGTGAACGCACTAGCGGGAGCCCCTACAATGAGCAGTTCTTC. Its translation: CASSERTSGSPYNEQFF.

The chain couples TRBV2 to TRBJ1-3, with D possibly being TRBD1 (5 bases). Germline assignment: CDR1 SNHLY and CDR2 FYNNEI. Trimming removed 2 bases from V and 0 bases from J, with 11 bases in between. The CDR3 runs to 16 residues. The CDR3: CASSEMGGYSGNTIYF. In nucleotides, the CDR3 is TGTGCCAGCAGTGAAATGGGGGGGTACTCTGGAAACACCATATATTTT.

The chain joins TRBV14 to TRBJ1-3, with D tentatively TRBD1 (5 bases). Trimming took off 4 bases at V and 0 bases at J, with 13 bases between the two ends. CDR1 is SGHDN, CDR2 FVKESK, per germline. The CDR3 totals 16 residues. CDR3: CASSPPGVPSGNTIYF. CDR3 coding DNA: TGTGCCAGCAGCCCCCCGGGGGTCCCCTCTGGAAACACCATATATTTT.

The chain recombines TRBV4-3 with TRBJ2-7, with unresolved D. Germline V gives CDR1 LGHNA, CDR2 YSLEER. CDR3 size: 15 residues. V lost 1 base and J 3 bases, leaving 13 bases between the germline ends. DNA for the CDR3: TGCGCCAGCAGCCAAGGATCTGTCAGAGACTACGAGCAGTACTTC. The encoded protein is CASSQGSVRDYEQYF.

This clone was seen only a few times. For the CDR3, the DNA is TGTGCCAGCAGTTACAGAGGAAGGGAAAAACTGTTTTTT. As protein: CASSYRGREKLFF. The chain carries TRBV6-5 and TRBJ1-4, with D unresolved. In germline, CDR1 is MNHEY, CDR2 SVGAGI. Trimming pared 2 bases from V and 8 bases from J, leaving 9 bases between. The CDR3 spans 13 residues.

V usage is TRBV4-3 and J usage is TRBJ2-3; 8 bases align to TRBD2. The CDR3 contains 15 residues. V lost 0 bases and J lost 9; bases outside the gene matches: 8. Germline V gene sequence: CDR1 LGHNA, CDR2 YSLEER. The CDR3 loop reads CASSQDLAGGTTQYF. For the CDR3, the DNA is TGCGCCAGCAGCCAAGATCTGGCGGGGGGAACGACGCAGTATTTT.

CDR3 sequence reads: CAWEQNQETQYF. CDR3 nucleotide sequence: TGTGCCTGGGAACAGAACCAAGAGACCCAGTACTTC. The chain has TRBV30 and TRBJ2-5; D gene uncertain. This CDR3 spans 12 amino acids. The germline V and J ends were trimmed by 5 bases and 0 bases, with 7 bases remaining between them. Germline values: CDR1 GTSNPN, CDR2 SVGIG (reference sequence).

CDR3 bases: TGTGCCAGTAGTAACGGGGACAGGAATGCGGAGCAGTACTTC. Translated, it gives CASSNGDRNAEQYF. J is TRBJ2-7 and V is TRBV19; the match to TRBD1 covers 8 bases. The CDR3 consists of 14 residues. V shed 4 bases and J 7 bases; nucleotides not matched to a gene: 9. Germline-derived CDR1 and CDR2 are LNHDA and SQIVND (reference sequence).

V gene TRBV30 combines with J gene TRBJ2-7; tentative D call: TRBD1 (5 bases). This CDR3 is 13 amino acids long. From germline, CDR1 is GTSNPN and CDR2 SVGIG (reference sequence). V lost 3 bases to trimming and J lost 4 bases, with 13 bases between them. CDR3 DNA: TGTGCCTGGAGCTACCTAAGGGGTTACGAGCAGTACTTC. As protein: CAWSYLRGYEQYF.

The chain combines TRBV30 with TRBJ1-6; D is perhaps TRBD1 (6 bases). Germline assignment: CDR1 GTSNPN and CDR2 SVGIG (reference sequence). There are 17 residues in the CDR3. With 3 bases removed from V and 0 bases from J, the gap between germline ends came to 15 bases. CDR3 sequence reads: CAWSDNRESSYNSPLHF. CDR3 DNA: TGTGCCTGGAGCGACAACAGGGAAAGCTCCTATAATTCACCCCTCCACTTT.

This clone is medium-sized (0.01 to 0.1%) within its sample. The V call is TRBV4-3, the J call TRBJ2-1; D is possibly TRBD2 (5 bases). V shed 8 bases and J shed 0 bases, with 11 bases lying between them. Per germline, CDR1 LGHNA and CDR2 YSLEER. The CDR3 sequence is 14 residues long. The CDR3 reads CASQRESSYNEQFF. The CDR3 DNA is TGCGCCAGCCAAAGGGAGAGCTCCTACAATGAGCAGTTCTTC.

This clone has just one count. This chain connects TRBV5-1 to TRBJ1-2, with 10 bases aligning to TRBD1. Germline V gene lookup returns CDR1 SGHRS and CDR2 YFSETQ. The CDR3 runs to 13 residues. Trimming at V came to 4 bases and at J to 8 bases, leaving 5 bases not matched to a gene. The chain's CDR3 is CASSRQGAQGYTF. In DNA form, the CDR3 reads TGCGCCAGCAGCCGACAGGGGGCCCAAGGCTACACCTTC. Full variable domain (rest looked up from reference TRBV5-1 and TRBJ1-2): KAGVTQTPRYLIKTRGQQVTLSCSPISGHRSVSWYQQTPGQGLQFLFEYFSETQRNKGNFPGRFSGRQFSNSRSEMNVSTLELGDSALYLCASSRQGAQGYTFGSGTRLTVV.

This clone occurred once. The chain's CDR3 is CASSSRTGTTEAFF. CDR3 bases: TGTGCCAGCAGCTCGCGAACAGGGACCACTGAAGCTTTCTTT. This rearrangement joins TRBV7-2 to TRBJ1-1, with TRBD1 as a possible D gene (6 bases). The V end lost 4 bases, the J end lost 4 bases, and 13 bases lay between the germline ends. This CDR3 is built from 14 residues. Germline assignment: CDR1 SGHTA and CDR2 FQGNSA.

The chain is built from TRBV29-1 and TRBJ2-3, with 7 nucleotides matching TRBD1. V lost 6 bases to trimming and J lost 0 bases; unmatched junction nucleotides: 12. The V gene's germline CDR1 is SQVTM and CDR2 ANQGSEA. CDR3 length: 16 residues. As DNA, the CDR3 is TGCAGCGTACAGGGGCACACCTCTTCCAGCACAGATACGCAGTATTTT. Encoded protein: CSVQGHTSSSTDTQYF.